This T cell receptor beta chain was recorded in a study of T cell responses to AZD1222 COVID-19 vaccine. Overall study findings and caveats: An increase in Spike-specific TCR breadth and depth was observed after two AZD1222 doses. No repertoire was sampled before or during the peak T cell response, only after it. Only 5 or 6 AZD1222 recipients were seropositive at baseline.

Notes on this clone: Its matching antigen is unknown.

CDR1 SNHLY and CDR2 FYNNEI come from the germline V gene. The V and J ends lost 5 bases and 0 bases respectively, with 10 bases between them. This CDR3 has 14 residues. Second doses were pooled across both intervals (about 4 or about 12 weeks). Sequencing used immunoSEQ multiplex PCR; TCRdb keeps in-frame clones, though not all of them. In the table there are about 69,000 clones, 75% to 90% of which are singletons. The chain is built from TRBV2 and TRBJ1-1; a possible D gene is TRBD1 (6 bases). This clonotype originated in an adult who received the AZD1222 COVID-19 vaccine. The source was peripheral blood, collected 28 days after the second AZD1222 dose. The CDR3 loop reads CASSITGMNTEAFF. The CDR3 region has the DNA TGTGCCAGCAGTATAACAGGGATGAACACTGAAGCTTTCTTT.